Listed below are T cell receptor beta chains from one sample, sequenced in a study of blood T cell repertoires in COVID-19. The protocol was immunoSEQ multiplex PCR, while the TCRdb copy is restricted to in-frame clones and leaves out a portion. The table lists hundreds of thousands of clones, nearly 90% of them singletons. The sample consisted of PBMCs or T cells enriched from blood (not recorded which). Every receptor here comes from a woman younger than 30 who had been exposed to COVID-19. The CDR3 runs from the conserved cysteine through the conserved F or W. Fields, in order: J gene, D gene, clone size, V gene, CDR3 DNA, CDR3 protein. The D gene is left open where the match is weak. The size entry is marked missing in some rows and otherwise reads once, few, many or a size class.

>TRBJ1-4|TRBD1|.|TRBV5-4
TGTGCCAGCAGCCGTTTGGACAGGGGGCTGGGGGCTAATGAAAAACTGTTTTTT
CASSRLDRGLGANEKLFF
>TRBJ2-1|TRBD2|.|TRBV2
TGTGCCAGCCAGGAACTAGCGGGAGTCTACAATGAGCAGTTCTTC
CASQELAGVYNEQFF
>TRBJ2-1|TRBD2|.|TRBV19
TGTGCCAGTAGTACCATAGCGGGAGGGCCCAATGAGCAGTTCTTC
CASSTIAGGPNEQFF
>TRBJ2-7|.|few|TRBV28
TGTGCCAGCAGTTTTATCTTGGCAGGGGACTACGAGCAGTACTTC
CASSFILAGDYEQYF
>TRBJ2-1|.|.|TRBV6-5
TGTGCCAGCAAGAACAGGCGAGACAATGAGCAGTTCTTC
CASKNRRDNEQFF
>TRBJ2-1|.|.|TRBV7-2
TGTGCCAGCAGCATGAAAGGTCTGACACCCAATGAGCAGTTCTTC
CASSMKGLTPNEQFF
>TRBJ2-5|.|.|TRBV9
TGTGCCAGCAGCGATAATGACTGGTACCAAGAGACCCAGTACTTC
CASSDNDWYQETQYF
>TRBJ2-2|.|once|TRBV6-5
TGTGCCGCCAGACAGCAGCAAAGTCCCGGGGAGCTGTTTTTT
CAARQQQSPGELFF
>TRBJ1-3|.|.|TRBV5-6
TGTGCCAGCAGCCCCGGGGAGGGATCCCACACCATATATTTT
CASSPGEGSHTIYF
>TRBJ2-6|.|few|TRBV25-1
TGTGCCAGCAGTGAATATGGGCGTGGCCCCTCTGGGGCCAACGTCCTGACTTTC
CASSEYGRGPSGANVLTF
>TRBJ2-1|.|.|TRBV4-3
TGCGCCAGCAGCCAAGACAAAAGCGGGCTCGCGGGCTACAATGAGCAGTTCTTC
CASSQDKSGLAGYNEQFF
>TRBJ2-3|TRBD2|.|TRBV24-1
TGTGCCACCAGTGACCGACTAGCGGGATCGGCAGATACGCAGTATTTT
CATSDRLAGSADTQYF
>TRBJ1-1|.|.|TRBV12-3/TRBV12-4
TGTGCCAGCAGTTACGGTCTTGAAGCTTTCTTT
CASSYGLEAFF
>TRBJ2-3|.|.|TRBV5-4
TGTGCCAGCACTTCCTGGAGGGGAGTGCTAACGGATACGCAGTATTTT
CASTSWRGVLTDTQYF
>TRBJ1-1|.|.|TRBV27
TGTGCCAGCAGTTTCGGGGTTCATAACACTGAAGCTTTCTTT
CASSFGVHNTEAFF
>TRBJ1-5|.|.|TRBV6-5
TGTGCCAGCGCCCAAGCGGGGGTACGGAATCAGCCCCAGCATTTT
CASAQAGVRNQPQHF
>TRBJ1-1|.|.|TRBV7-2
TGTGCCAGCAGCTTAGTGTTGGGACATCCGAACACTGAAGCTTTCTTT
CASSLVLGHPNTEAFF
>TRBJ1-6|TRBD1|few|TRBV2
TGTGCCAGCAGTGAAATGGACAGGGTTAGTTCACCCCTCCACTTT
CASSEMDRVSSPLHF